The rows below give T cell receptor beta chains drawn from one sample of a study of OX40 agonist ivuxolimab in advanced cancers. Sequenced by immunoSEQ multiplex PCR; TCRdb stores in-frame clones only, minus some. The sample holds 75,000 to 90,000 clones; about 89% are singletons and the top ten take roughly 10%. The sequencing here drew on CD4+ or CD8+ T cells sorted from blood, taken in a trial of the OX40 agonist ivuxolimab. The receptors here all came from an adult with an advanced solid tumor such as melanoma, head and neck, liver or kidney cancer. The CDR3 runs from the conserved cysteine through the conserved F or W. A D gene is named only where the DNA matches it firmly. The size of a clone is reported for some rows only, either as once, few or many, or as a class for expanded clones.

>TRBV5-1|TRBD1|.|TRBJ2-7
CASSSGTGANINYEQYF
TGCGCCAGCAGCTCTGGGACAGGGGCGAATATAAACTACGAGCAGTACTTC
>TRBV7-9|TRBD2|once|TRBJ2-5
CASSLGEGQETQYF
TGTGCCAGCAGCTTAGGGGAGGGTCAGGAGACCCAGTACTTC
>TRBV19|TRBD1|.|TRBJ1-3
CASGQGSFVSGNTIYF
TGTGCCAGTGGACAGGGCTCTTTTGTTTCTGGAAACACCATATATTTT
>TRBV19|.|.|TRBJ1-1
CASRVQGGAEAFF
TGTGCCAGCAGGGTCCAGGGCGGCGCTGAAGCTTTCTTT
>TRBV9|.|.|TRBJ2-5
CASSVDRGQETQYF
TGTGCCAGCAGCGTAGATAGAGGACAAGAGACCCAGTACTTC
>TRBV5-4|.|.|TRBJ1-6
CASSLEQGGSPLHF
TGTGCCAGCAGCTTGGAGCAGGGTGGCTCACCCCTCCACTTT
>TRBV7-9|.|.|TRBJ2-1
CASSLARNSRGYEQFF
TGTGCCAGCAGCTTAGCGAGGAACAGCCGGGGGTATGAGCAGTTCTTC
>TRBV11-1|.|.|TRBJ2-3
CASSSRNGRGGYTDTQYF
TGTGCCAGCAGCTCCAGGAATGGCAGGGGAGGGTACACAGATACGCAGTATTTT
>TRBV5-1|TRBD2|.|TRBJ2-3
CASSSSGSQDTQYF
TGCGCCAGCAGCTCTAGCGGGAGTCAAGATACGCAGTATTTT
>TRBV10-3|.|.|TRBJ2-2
CAISGQSDTGELFF
TGTGCCATCTCCGGTCAGTCGGACACCGGGGAGCTGTTTTTT
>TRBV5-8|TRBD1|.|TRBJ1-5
CASSHGRDRNQPQHF
TGTGCCAGCAGCCATGGCCGGGACAGGAATCAGCCCCAGCATTTT
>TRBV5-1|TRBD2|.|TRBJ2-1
CASSSLLSGRAGDEQFF
TGCGCCAGCAGCTCCCTTCTGAGTGGGAGGGCCGGGGATGAGCAGTTCTTC
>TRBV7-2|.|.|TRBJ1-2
CVGGARNNYGYTF
TGTGTCGGGGGCGCTAGGAATAACTATGGCTACACCTTC
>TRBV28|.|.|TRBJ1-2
CASSGGWNYGYTF
TGTGCCAGCAGTGGGGGTTGGAACTATGGCTACACCTTC
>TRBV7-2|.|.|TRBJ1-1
CASSLRQNTEAFF
TGTGCCAGCAGCTTGAGACAGAACACTGAAGCTTTCTTT
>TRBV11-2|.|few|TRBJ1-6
CASSTIRGSNSPLHF
TGTGCCAGCAGCACGATCCGGGGCTCTAATTCACCCCTCCACTTT
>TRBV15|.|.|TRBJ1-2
CATSRGGQDYGYTF
TGTGCCACCAGCAGAGGGGGGCAGGACTATGGCTACACCTTC
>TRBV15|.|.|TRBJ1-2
CATSHRLYGYTF
TGTGCCACCAGTCACAGGCTCTATGGCTACACCTTC
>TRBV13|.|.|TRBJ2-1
CASSLDMGDDEQFF
TGTGCCAGCAGCCTTGACATGGGGGACGATGAGCAGTTCTTC
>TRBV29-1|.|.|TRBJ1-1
CSVEGMGNTEAFF
TGCAGCGTCGAGGGAATGGGCAACACTGAAGCTTTCTTT
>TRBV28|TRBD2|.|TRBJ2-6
CASRRGGAGANVLTF
TGTGCCAGCAGGCGGGGGGGTGCTGGGGCCAACGTCCTGACTTTC
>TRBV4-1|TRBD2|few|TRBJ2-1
CASSRGLAGASYNEQFF
TGCGCCAGCAGCCGCGGACTAGCGGGAGCATCCTACAATGAGCAGTTCTTC
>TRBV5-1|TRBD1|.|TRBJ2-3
CASSFGQGTDTQYF
TGCGCCAGCAGCTTCGGACAGGGAACAGATACGCAGTATTTT
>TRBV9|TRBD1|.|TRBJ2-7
CASSVGAPGQGREYEQYF
TGTGCCAGCAGCGTAGGGGCTCCGGGACAGGGGAGGGAGTACGAGCAGTACTTC
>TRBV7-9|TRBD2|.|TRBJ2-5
CASTLGLAGGPGQETQYF
TGTGCCAGCACCCTGGGACTAGCGGGGGGGCCTGGGCAAGAGACCCAGTACTTC
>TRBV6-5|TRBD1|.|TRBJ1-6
CATSAGGRSPLHF
TGTGCCACCTCGGCAGGGGGTCGTTCACCCCTCCACTTT
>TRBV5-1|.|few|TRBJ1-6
CASSLTAQGSNSPLHF
TGCGCCAGCAGCTTGACTGCACAGGGATCTAATTCACCCCTCCACTTT
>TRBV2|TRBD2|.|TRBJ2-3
CASSGGLAGSTDTQYF
TGTGCCAGCAGTGGGGGACTAGCGGGCTCCACAGATACGCAGTATTTT
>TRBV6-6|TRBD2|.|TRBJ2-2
CASIKQPGLGELFF
TGTGCCAGCATTAAACAGCCGGGACTAGGGGAGCTGTTTTTT
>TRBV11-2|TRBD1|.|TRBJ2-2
CASSLYRGPANTGELFF
TGTGCCAGCAGCTTATACAGGGGGCCGGCAAACACCGGGGAGCTGTTTTTT
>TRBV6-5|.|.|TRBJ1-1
CASRDPTEAFF
TGTGCCAGCAGGGACCCGACAGAAGCTTTCTTT
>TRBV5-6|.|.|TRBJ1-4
CASSGTVGSEKLFF
TGTGCCAGCAGCGGGACGGTAGGCTCAGAAAAACTGTTTTTT
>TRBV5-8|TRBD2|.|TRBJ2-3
CASSLGLSGSTDTQYF
TGTGCCAGCAGCTTGGGACTTAGCGGGAGCACAGATACGCAGTATTTT
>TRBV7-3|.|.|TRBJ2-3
CASSLRQADTQYF
TGTGCCAGCAGCTTAAGGCAGGCAGATACGCAGTATTTT
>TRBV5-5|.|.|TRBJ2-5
CASSRRGVQETQYF
TGTGCCAGCAGCCGCAGGGGAGTCCAAGAGACCCAGTACTTC
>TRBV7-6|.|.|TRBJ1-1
CASSFGEGTEAFF
TGTGCCAGCAGCTTCGGGGAAGGCACTGAAGCTTTCTTT
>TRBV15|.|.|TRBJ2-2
CATSRLGPAGELFF
TGTGCCACCAGCCGTCTGGGACCCGCCGGGGAGCTGTTTTTT
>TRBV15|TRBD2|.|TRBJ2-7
CATRAERTSGVYEQYF
TGTGCCACCAGAGCAGAAAGGACTAGCGGCGTCTACGAGCAGTACTTC
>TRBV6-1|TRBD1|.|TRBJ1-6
CASSVQGYSPLHF
TGTGCCAGCAGTGTACAGGGGTACTCACCCCTCCACTTT
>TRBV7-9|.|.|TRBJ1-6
CASSLYGSGNSPLHF
TGTGCCAGCAGCTTATACGGCTCGGGTAATTCACCCCTCCACTTT
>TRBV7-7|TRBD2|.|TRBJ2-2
CASSPGTSGSGELFF
TGTGCTAGCAGCCCAGGGACTAGCGGCTCCGGGGAGCTGTTTTTT